This T cell receptor beta chain was profiled in a study of T cells after yellow fever vaccination. The CDR3 is made up of 18 amino acids. Germline CDR1 and CDR2: SEHNR and FQNEAQ (reference sequence). The V end lost 4 bases, the J end lost 1 base, and 22 bases lay between the germline ends. TCRdb reprocessed the 5' RACE reads with MiXCR, giving one entry per CDR3 protein. The table lists 200,000 to 300,000 distinct CDR3 sequences, approximately 3.6% of them singletons. Ten or more counts support this clonotype. The receptor comes from a man aged 18 to 30 who received the YFV17D yellow fever vaccine. The chain uses TRBV7-9 and TRBJ1-1; D is perhaps TRBD1 (6 bases). The specimen comprised PBMCs, sampled 15 days after the yellow fever booster vaccination. CDR3 nucleotides: TGTGCCAGCAGCTCGTACCGGGGAGCTATGGACAGGAACACTGAAGCTTTCTTT. Its translation: CASSSYRGAMDRNTEAFF.